Listed below are T cell receptor beta chains from one sample, sequenced in a study of metastatic and nonmetastatic thyroid tumors. TCRdb reprocessed the PCR reads using MiXCR. This repertoire shows about 38,000 clones, around 30% found once; its top ten account for roughly 11%. The sequenced sample consisted of blood. These receptors all come from a male donor with papillary thyroid cancer or a benign thyroid nodule (not recorded which). Some clones in this sample may be carry-over from other donors' samples. Each CDR3 is given with its conserved first and last residue. Each record gives: D gene, clone size, V gene, J gene, CDR3 DNA, CDR3 protein. D genes are given only for firm matches. The size field is filled for only some rows; it gives once, few, many or a size class.

>TRBD2|-|TRBV12-3/TRBV12-4|TRBJ2-7
TGTGCCAGCAGTTTCGGGACTAGGAGCTCCTACGAGCAGTACTTC
CASSFGTRSSYEQYF
>-|-|TRBV20-1|TRBJ1-1
TGCAGTGCAGACGGATCCGACAGCCACACTGAAGCTTTCTTT
CSADGSDSHTEAFF
>-|few|TRBV28|TRBJ2-5
TGTGCCAGCAGTAACCAGGGCGAGAGCGAGACCCAGTACTTC
CASSNQGESETQYF
>-|many|TRBV11-1|TRBJ2-3
TGTGCCAGCAGCTTAGCGGGAGGCCCGTGGGATACGCAGTATTTT
CASSLAGGPWDTQYF
>TRBD2|many|TRBV28|TRBJ2-6
TGTGCCAGCAGTTTGCCCGGCGGGGGGTCTGGGGCCAACGTCCTGACTTTC
CASSLPGGGSGANVLTF
>-|-|TRBV28|TRBJ1-1
TGTGCCAGTAGTTATTGGGGCATGAACACTGAAGCTTTCTTT
CASSYWGMNTEAFF
>-|medium-sized|TRBV12-3/TRBV12-4|TRBJ2-7
TGTGCCAGCAGTTCACCCGGGATCGTATTTGGCTACGAGCAGTACTTC
CASSSPGIVFGYEQYF
>-|-|TRBV20-1|TRBJ2-1
TGCAGTGCTAGACGGGGGAACTCCTATTACAACGAGCAGTATTTC
CSARRGNSYYNEQYF
>-|-|TRBV11-2|TRBJ1-1
TGTGCCAGCAGCTTAACAACAGGGACACAAATTGAAGCTTTCTTT
CASSLTTGTQIEAFF
>-|-|TRBV6-5|TRBJ2-1
TGTGCCAGCAGTTACGCTATCGGGAGTGGCTCCTACAATGAGCAGTTCTTC
CASSYAIGSGSYNEQFF
>-|many|TRBV3-1|TRBJ2-1
TGTGCCAGCAGCCAAGATCTGGAACTAGCAGCGACCTACAATGAGCAGTTCTTC
CASSQDLELAATYNEQFF
>-|-|TRBV11-3|TRBJ1-2
TGTGCCAGCAGCCGGAGTGGGGGGAACTATGGCTACACCTTC
CASSRSGGNYGYTF
>-|-|TRBV6-1|TRBJ2-7
TGTGCCAGCAGCCCTGAAGGGAAATACTACGAGCAGTACTTC
CASSPEGKYYEQYF
>TRBD1|-|TRBV7-8|TRBJ2-7
TGTGCCAGCAGAAAGGGGGCAGTTTGGGTCTACGAGCAGTACTTC
CASRKGAVWVYEQYF
>-|many|TRBV19|TRBJ2-5
TGTGCCAGTCGAGTAGGAGGGAGACACCTCCAAGAGACCCAGTACTTC
CASRVGGRHLQETQYF
>TRBD1|-|TRBV28|TRBJ1-1
TGTGCCAGCAGTTTCGGAGGGGGCAGAGTGGGTACTGAAGCTTTCTTT
CASSFGGGRVGTEAFF
>-|few|TRBV6-1|TRBJ1-1
TGTGCCAGCACCGCCGGCCCGGACACTGAAGCTTTCTTT
CASTAGPDTEAFF
>-|-|TRBV28|TRBJ1-6
TGTGCCAGCAGTTTCGCCCTTTATAATTCACCCCTCCACTTT
CASSFALYNSPLHF
>-|many|TRBV19|TRBJ1-1
TGTGCCAGTTCCCCCAGGGCTCCTATGAACACTGAAGCTTTCTTT
CASSPRAPMNTEAFF
>-|-|TRBV29-1|TRBJ2-3
TGCAGCGTTGCCGGCGGCACAGATACGCAGTATTTT
CSVAGGTDTQYF
>-|many|TRBV9|TRBJ2-1
TGTGCCAGCAGCGTTATGGGACAAAACTACAATGAGCAGTTCTTC
CASSVMGQNYNEQFF
>TRBD2|-|TRBV5-6|TRBJ2-7
TGTGCCAGCAGCACTAGGACTAGCGGGAGGTCCTTCTACGAGCAGTACTTC
CASSTRTSGRSFYEQYF
>TRBD2|many|TRBV25-1|TRBJ2-1
TGTGCCAGCAGTGCAGAGCGGGAGACTTCCTACAATGAGCAGTTCTTC
CASSAERETSYNEQFF
>-|few|TRBV6-2/TRBV6-3|TRBJ1-5
TGTGCCAGCAGTTTCTTGGACGATAGCAATCAGCCCCAGCATTTT
CASSFLDDSNQPQHF
>-|many|TRBV9|TRBJ2-7
TGTGCCAGCAGCGTACTAGCAGGAGGGCCCTACGAGCAGTACTTC
CASSVLAGGPYEQYF
>-|-|TRBV3-1|TRBJ2-7
TGTGCCAGCAGCCAAAGTCGGGGTTTCGAGCAGTACTTC
CASSQSRGFEQYF
>TRBD2|-|TRBV11-2|TRBJ2-2
TGTGCCAGCAGCGGAGCGGGATTCACCGGGGAGCTGTTTTTT
CASSGAGFTGELFF
>-|-|TRBV11-2|TRBJ2-7
TGTGCCAGCAGATTGACCCCCCGGGTGGGCGAGCAGTACTTC
CASRLTPRVGEQYF
>-|few|TRBV30|TRBJ2-3
TGTGCCTGGAGTGCACAGCCCGGTGATACGCAGTATTTT
CAWSAQPGDTQYF
>TRBD2|-|TRBV6-1|TRBJ2-2
TGTGCCAGCAGTGAAAGGGCGGGAGACACCGGGGAGCTGTTTTTT
CASSERAGDTGELFF
>-|medium-sized|TRBV24-1|TRBJ2-7
TGTGCCACCAACAGTGGAGGGCCAGACTCCTACGAGCAGTACTTC
CATNSGGPDSYEQYF
>-|-|TRBV2|TRBJ2-2
TGTGCCAGCAGAATCGCGAACACCGGGGAGCTGTTTTTT
CASRIANTGELFF
>-|-|TRBV4-2|TRBJ1-6
TGTGCCAGCAGCCAATTGGTGGCCGGCTATAATTCACCCCTCCACTTT
CASSQLVAGYNSPLHF
>TRBD2|few|TRBV6-5|TRBJ2-7
TGTGCCAGCAGTGTACTAGCGGAAGCCTACGAGCAGTACTTC
CASSVLAEAYEQYF
>-|-|TRBV5-1|TRBJ2-7
TGCGCCAGCAGCTTGGCCGTTGGATTCTACGAGCAGTACTTC
CASSLAVGFYEQYF
>-|few|TRBV14|TRBJ2-7
TGTGCCAGCAGCCAAGGTGGAGGGGTTCGCGAGCAGTACTTC
CASSQGGGVREQYF
>TRBD1|few|TRBV12-3/TRBV12-4|TRBJ1-2
TGTGCCAGCAGTACAGGGGGCTCCTATGGCTACACCTTC
CASSTGGSYGYTF
>-|-|TRBV7-6|TRBJ2-3
TGTGCCAGCAGCTTAGCGTCTACGACAGATACGCAGTATTTT
CASSLASTTDTQYF
>-|-|TRBV18|TRBJ1-1
TGTGCCAGCTCAAGTAGCACTGAAGCTTTCTTT
CASSSSTEAFF
>TRBD1|-|TRBV20-1|TRBJ2-7
TGCAGTGCTAGAGATCTCGGGACAGGGAGTTTAGCCTACGAGCAGTACTTC
CSARDLGTGSLAYEQYF
>-|-|TRBV3-1|TRBJ2-1
TGTGCCAGCAGCCAGTCAGGGATCTACAATGAGCAGTTCTTC
CASSQSGIYNEQFF
>TRBD2|-|TRBV3-1|TRBJ2-7
TGTGCCAGCAGCCACGTGGGGGGGGCCTACGAGCAGTACTTC
CASSHVGGAYEQYF
>TRBD2|many|TRBV10-3|TRBJ2-7
TGTGCCATCAGCGGGACTAGCGGGAGAAACGAGCAGTACTTC
CAISGTSGRNEQYF
>-|many|TRBV7-3|TRBJ1-6
TGTGCCAGCAGCTTCTCAGGGTTACGTTCACCCCTCCACTTT
CASSFSGLRSPLHF
>-|few|TRBV28|TRBJ2-1
TGTGCCAGCAGCCTACAGGGTTACTACAATGAGCAGTTCTTC
CASSLQGYYNEQFF
>-|many|TRBV11-2|TRBJ1-3
TGTGCCAGCAGCCCAGCGGTGGGCGGAAACACCATATATTTT
CASSPAVGGNTIYF
>-|-|TRBV12-5|TRBJ2-7
TGTGCTAGTGGTTTGGTAGGGATACAATACGAGCAGTACTTC
CASGLVGIQYEQYF
>-|once|TRBV29-1|TRBJ2-2
TGCAGCGTTCCTTCCGGGGGAGGTCAAACCGGGGAGCTGTTTTTT
CSVPSGGGQTGELFF